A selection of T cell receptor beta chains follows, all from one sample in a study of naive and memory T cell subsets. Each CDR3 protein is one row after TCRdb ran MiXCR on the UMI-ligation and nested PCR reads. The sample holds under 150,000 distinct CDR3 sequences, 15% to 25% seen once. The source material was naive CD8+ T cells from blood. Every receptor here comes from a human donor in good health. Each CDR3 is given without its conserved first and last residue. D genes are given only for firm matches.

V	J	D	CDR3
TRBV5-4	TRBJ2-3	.	ASSDYTDTQY
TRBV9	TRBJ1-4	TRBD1	ASSAPAGQGDEKLF
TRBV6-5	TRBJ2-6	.	ASSYPTREGVPSSGANVLT
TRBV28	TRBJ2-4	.	ASSLSAEDTDIQY
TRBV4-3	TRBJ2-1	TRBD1	ASSPDRGNKLVQF
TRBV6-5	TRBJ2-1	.	ASSRRGVGTRIFDEQF
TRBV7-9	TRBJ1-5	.	ASSLGDGSQPQH
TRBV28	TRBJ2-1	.	ASSIFSDKNNEQF
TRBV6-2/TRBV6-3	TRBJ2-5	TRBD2	ASSWLSGRIRETQY
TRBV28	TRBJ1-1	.	ASSQPENTEAF
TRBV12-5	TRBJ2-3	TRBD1	ASGLIQGASDTQY
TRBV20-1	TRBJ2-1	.	SASSIKNYNEQF
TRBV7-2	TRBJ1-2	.	ASSLEVSDNYGYT
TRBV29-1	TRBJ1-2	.	SVGRLENYGYT
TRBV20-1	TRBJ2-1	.	SARGAEYNEQF
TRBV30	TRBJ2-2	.	AWSSGELF
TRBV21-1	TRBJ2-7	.	ASSKGGQSSYEQY
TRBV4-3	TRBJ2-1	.	ASSQDNNEQF
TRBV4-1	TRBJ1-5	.	ASSQDERGHQPQH
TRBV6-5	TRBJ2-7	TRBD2	ASSQVLAESYEQY
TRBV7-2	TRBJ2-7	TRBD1	ASSPGTGASYEQY
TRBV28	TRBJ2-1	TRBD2	ASSPPGLAYNEQF
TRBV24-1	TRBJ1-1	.	ATSANPGTEAF
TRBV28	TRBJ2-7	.	ASLGTSTTYEQY
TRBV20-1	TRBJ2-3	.	SARGDIPGTDTQY
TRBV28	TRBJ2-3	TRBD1	ASSLGTVTDTQY
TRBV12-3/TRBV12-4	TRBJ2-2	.	ATVTGPNTGELF
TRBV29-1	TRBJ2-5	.	SVDGGRLETQY
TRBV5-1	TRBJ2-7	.	ASSSSTGPTYEQY
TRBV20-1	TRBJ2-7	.	SGKGVTSYEQY
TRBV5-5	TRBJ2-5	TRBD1	ASSRDEGQGRETQY
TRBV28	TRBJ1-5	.	ASRAGRSNQPQH
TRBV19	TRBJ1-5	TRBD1	ASSIWTGGNQPQH
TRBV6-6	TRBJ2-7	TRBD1	ASSYLGTGGSYEQY
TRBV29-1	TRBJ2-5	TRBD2	SVERGTSGPFQETQY
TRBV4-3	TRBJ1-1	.	ASSQDQSGGEASN
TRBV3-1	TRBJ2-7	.	ASSQESMRQARSEQY
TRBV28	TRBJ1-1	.	VSREANTEAF
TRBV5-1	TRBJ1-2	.	ASSPGILEESYGYT
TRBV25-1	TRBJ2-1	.	ASSENGMAQF
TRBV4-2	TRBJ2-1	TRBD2	ASSLSTSGSHNEQF
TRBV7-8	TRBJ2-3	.	ASSTTGNMRDTQY
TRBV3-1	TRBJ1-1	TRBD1	ASRQTTGGTEAF
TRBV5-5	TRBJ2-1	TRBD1	ASSFMRQGAYNEQF
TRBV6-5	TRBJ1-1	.	ASSYGVSAF
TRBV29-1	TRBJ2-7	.	SVLQAYEQY
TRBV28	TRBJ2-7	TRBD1	ASEPTGDYEQY
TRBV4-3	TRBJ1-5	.	ASSPRPWDSELTQPQH
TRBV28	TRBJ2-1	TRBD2	ATYAWEREMYNEQF
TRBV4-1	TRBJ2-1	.	ASSQEPQGGYNEQF